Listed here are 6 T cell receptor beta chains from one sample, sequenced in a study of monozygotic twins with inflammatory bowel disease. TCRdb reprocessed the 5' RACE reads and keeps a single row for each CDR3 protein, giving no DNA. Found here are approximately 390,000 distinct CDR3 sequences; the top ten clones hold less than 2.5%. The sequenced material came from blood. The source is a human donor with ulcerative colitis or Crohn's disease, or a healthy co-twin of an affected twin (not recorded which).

CDR3 protein: CASSYDTQGNTIYF. The chain combines TRBV6-5 with TRBJ1-3. This CDR3 comprises 14 residues. Germline CDR1 is MNHEY and CDR2 is SVGAGI.

CDR3 amino acids: CASSQFTPANGYTF. V gene TRBV6-1 combines with J gene TRBJ1-2; TCRdb names TRBD1, which stays unverified in the absence of DNA. There are 14 residues in the CDR3. The germline gives CDR1 MNHNS, CDR2 SASEGT.

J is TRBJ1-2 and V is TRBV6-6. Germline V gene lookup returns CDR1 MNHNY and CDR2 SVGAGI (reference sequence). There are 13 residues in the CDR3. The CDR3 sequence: CASSTPGGRGYTF.

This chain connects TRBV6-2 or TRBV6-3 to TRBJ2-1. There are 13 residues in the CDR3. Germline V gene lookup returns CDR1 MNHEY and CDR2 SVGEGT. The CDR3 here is CASREVSYNEQFF.

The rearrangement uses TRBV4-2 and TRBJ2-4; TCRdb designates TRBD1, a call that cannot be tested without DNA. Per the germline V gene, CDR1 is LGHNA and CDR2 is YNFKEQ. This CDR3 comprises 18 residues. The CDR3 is CASRNRDRGVLAKNIQYF.

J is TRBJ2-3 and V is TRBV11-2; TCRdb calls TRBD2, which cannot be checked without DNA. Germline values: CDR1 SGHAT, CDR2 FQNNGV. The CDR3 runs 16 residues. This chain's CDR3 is CASSLRVAGASDTQYF. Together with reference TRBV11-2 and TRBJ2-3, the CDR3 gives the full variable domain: EAGVAQSPRYKIIEKRQSVAFWCNPISGHATLYWYQQILGQGPKLLIQFQNNGVVDDSQLPKDRFSAERLKGVDSTLKIQPAKLEDSAVYLCASSLRVAGASDTQYFGPGTRLTVL.